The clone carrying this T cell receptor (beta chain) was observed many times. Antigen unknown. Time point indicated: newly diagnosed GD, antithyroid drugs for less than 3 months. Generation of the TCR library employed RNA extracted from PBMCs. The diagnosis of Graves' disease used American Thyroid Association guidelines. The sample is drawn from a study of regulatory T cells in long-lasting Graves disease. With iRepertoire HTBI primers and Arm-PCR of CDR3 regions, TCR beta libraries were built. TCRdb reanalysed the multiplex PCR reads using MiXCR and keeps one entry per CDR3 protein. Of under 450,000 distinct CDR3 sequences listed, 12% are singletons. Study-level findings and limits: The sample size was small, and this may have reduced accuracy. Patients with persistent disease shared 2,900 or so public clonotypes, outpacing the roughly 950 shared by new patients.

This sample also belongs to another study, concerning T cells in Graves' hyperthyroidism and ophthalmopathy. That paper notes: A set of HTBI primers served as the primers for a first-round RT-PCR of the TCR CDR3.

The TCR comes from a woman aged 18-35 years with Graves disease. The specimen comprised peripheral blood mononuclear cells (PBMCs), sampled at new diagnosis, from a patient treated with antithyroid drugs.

CDR3 region: CATSDSAFF. The CDR3 nucleotides are TGTGCCACCAGTGACAGCGCTTTCTTT. This chain connects TRBV24-1 to TRBJ1-1; unclear D gene. CDR3 length: 9 amino acids. V lost 4 bases and J 11 bases, leaving 4 bases between the germline ends. Germline lookup yields CDR1 KGHDR and CDR2 SFDVKD.